This T cell receptor beta chain was recorded in a study of T cell responses to AZD1222 COVID-19 vaccine. Study outcomes and limitations: A mostly white British donor set with more females was recruited, and clonal diversity was possibly underestimated.

Generated by immunoSEQ multiplex PCR, the TCRdb table keeps only in-frame clones and is missing some. The profile shows under 200,000 clones, 94% of them singletons. Remarks on this clone: What it recognizes is unknown.

After removal of 9 bases from V and 3 bases from J, the junction contained 5 bases not matched to a gene. The CDR3 consists of 14 residues. Looked up from germline, CDR1 is KGHDR and CDR2 is SFDVKD. The input for sequencing was peripheral blood, taken on day 0 of AZD1222 vaccination. The TCR sequence derives from an adult in good health. The genes are TRBV24-1 and TRBJ2-3, with 10 bases fitting TRBD2. The CDR3 nucleotides read TGTGCCACCGCTAGCGGGAGAGGTACAGATACGCAGTATTTT. It is translated as CATASGRGTDTQYF.